This T cell receptor (beta chain) was found in a study of CD8 T cells in Susac syndrome. Turning to the study itself: Among the Susac syndrome patients sequenced, over five had active disease and 8 or 9 were in remission. Intravenous immunoglobulin alone or corticosteroids were being given to patients with Susac syndrome at blood draw, unless they were therapy-naive. Study outcomes and limitations: The study conceded that its TCR sequencing and HLA analysis involved relatively few individuals.

For this clonotype: Its antigen is unidentified.

Germline CDR1 is SQVTM and CDR2 is ANQGSEA. The V end was cut by 4 bases, the J end by 4 bases, with 11 bases between. The CDR3 has 13 residues. An input of 0.5 to 1 ug of RNA was subjected to reverse transcription using random hexamers. Multiplex PCR with immunoSEQ amplified the TCR beta CDR3 across 54 Vbeta and 13 Jbeta. Using its own MiXCR run on the immunoSEQ multiplex PCR reads, TCRdb lists one record per CDR3 protein. The sample holds about 100,000 distinct CDR3 sequences, 95% seen once. The source is a human donor with Susac syndrome. V is TRBV29-1 and J is TRBJ2-1; D is undetermined. Sequences were obtained from CD8+ T cells from PBMCs. The CDR3 DNA is TGCAGCGTTGTTTCCGGGCGGTACAATGAGCAGTTCTTC. It translates to CSVVSGRYNEQFF.